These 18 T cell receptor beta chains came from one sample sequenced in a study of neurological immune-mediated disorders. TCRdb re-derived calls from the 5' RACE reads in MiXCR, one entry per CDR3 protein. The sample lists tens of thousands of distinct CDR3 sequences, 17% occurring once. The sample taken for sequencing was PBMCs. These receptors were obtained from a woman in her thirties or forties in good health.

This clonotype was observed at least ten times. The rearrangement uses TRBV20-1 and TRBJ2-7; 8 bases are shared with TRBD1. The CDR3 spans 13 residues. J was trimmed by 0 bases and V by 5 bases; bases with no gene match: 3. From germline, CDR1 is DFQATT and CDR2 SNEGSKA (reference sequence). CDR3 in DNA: TGCAGTGCTGGGGACAGGAGCTCCTACGAGCAGTACGTC. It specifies CSAGDRSSYEQYV.

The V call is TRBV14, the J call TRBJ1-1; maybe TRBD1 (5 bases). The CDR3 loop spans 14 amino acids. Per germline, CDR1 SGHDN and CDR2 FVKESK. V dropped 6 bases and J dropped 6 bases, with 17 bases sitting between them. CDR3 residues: CASSSMNGTAEAFF. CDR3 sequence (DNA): TGTGCCAGCAGTTCGATGAACGGGACCGCTGAAGCTTTCTTT.

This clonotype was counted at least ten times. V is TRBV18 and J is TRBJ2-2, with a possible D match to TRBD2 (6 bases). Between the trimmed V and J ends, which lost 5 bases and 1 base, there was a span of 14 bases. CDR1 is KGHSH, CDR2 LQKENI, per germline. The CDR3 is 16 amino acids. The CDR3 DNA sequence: TGTGCCAGCTCAGAGCAGGGACTGCAGAACACCGGGGAGCTGTTTTTT. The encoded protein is CASSEQGLQNTGELFF.

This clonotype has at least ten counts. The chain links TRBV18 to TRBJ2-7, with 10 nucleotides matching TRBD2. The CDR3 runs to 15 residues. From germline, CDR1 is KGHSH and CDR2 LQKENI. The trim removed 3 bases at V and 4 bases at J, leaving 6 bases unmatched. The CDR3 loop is CASSPSAGGRYEQYF. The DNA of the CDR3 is TGTGCCAGCTCACCGTCAGCGGGGGGGCGGTACGAGCAGTACTTC.

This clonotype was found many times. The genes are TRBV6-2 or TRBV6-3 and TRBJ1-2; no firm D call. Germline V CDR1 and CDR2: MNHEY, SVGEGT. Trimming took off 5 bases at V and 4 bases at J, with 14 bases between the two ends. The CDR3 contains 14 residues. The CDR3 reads CASSILGNIYGYTF. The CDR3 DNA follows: TGTGCCAGCAGTATCCTGGGGAATATCTATGGCTACACCTTC.

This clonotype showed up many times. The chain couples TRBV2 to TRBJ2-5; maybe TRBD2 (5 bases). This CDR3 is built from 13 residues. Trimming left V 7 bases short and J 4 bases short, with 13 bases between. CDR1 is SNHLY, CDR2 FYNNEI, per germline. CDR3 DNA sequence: TGTGCCAGCATTCCGGACGAGGGAGAGACCCAGTACTTC. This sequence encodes CASIPDEGETQYF.

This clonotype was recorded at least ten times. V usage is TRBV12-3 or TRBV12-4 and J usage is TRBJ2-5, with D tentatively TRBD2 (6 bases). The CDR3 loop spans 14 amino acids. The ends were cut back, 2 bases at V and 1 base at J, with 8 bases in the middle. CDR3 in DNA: TGTGCCAGCAGTTTATCACTAGCCCAAGAGACCCAGTACTTC. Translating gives CASSLSLAQETQYF.

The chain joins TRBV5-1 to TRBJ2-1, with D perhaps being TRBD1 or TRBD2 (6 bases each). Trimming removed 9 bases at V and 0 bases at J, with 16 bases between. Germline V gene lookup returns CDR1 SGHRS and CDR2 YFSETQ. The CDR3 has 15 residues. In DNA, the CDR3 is TGCGCCACCAGAAAGGAGGGGGGCTCCTACAATGAGCAGTTCTTC. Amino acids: CATRKEGGSYNEQFF.

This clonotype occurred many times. CDR3 DNA sequence: TGTGCCAGCAGTTACCGGTATAACTATGGCTACACCTTC. Encoded protein: CASSYRYNYGYTF. This chain connects TRBV6-2 or TRBV6-3 to TRBJ1-2; no clear D. Trimming stripped 2 bases from V and 1 base from J, with 5 bases between. CDR1 is MNHEY, CDR2 SVGEGT, per germline. This CDR3 is built from 13 residues.

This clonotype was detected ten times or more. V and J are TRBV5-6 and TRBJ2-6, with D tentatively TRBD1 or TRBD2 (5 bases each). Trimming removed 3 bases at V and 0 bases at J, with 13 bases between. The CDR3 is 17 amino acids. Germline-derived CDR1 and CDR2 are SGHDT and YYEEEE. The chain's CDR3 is CASSSRGANSGANVLTF. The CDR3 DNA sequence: TGTGCCAGCAGCTCCAGAGGGGCGAACTCTGGGGCCAACGTCCTGACTTTC.

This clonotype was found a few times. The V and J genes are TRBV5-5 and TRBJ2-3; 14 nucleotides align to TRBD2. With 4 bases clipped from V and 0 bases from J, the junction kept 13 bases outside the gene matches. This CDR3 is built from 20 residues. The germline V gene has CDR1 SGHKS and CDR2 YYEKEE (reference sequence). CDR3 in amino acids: CASSPRGGLAGALSTDTQYF. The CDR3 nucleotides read TGTGCCAGCAGCCCCCGGGGGGGACTAGCGGGGGCCTTAAGCACAGATACGCAGTATTTT.

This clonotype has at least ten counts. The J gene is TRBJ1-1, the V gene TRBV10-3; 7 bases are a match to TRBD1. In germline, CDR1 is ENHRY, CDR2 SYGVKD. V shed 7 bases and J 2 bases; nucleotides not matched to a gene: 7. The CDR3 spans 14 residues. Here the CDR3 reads CAIKQGTQNTEAFF. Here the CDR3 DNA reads TGTGCCATCAAACAGGGGACGCAAAACACTGAAGCTTTCTTT.

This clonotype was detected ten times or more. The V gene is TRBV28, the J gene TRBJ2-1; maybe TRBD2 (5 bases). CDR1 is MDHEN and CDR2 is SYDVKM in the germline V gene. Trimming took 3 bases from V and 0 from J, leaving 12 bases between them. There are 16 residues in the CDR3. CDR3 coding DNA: TGTGCCAGCAGTTTGGCGAGGGCCAGCTCCTACAATGAGCAGTTCTTC. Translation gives CASSLARASSYNEQFF.

In DNA, the CDR3 is TGTGCCACCAAAGGGTGGCCGGAGAGAAGTTCACCCCTCCACTTT. Residues: CATKGWPERSSPLHF. The genes are TRBV19 and TRBJ1-6; no definite D call. V lost 10 bases, J lost 9 bases, and 22 bases lay in between. This CDR3 is 15 amino acids long. The germline V gene has CDR1 LNHDA and CDR2 SQIVND (reference sequence).

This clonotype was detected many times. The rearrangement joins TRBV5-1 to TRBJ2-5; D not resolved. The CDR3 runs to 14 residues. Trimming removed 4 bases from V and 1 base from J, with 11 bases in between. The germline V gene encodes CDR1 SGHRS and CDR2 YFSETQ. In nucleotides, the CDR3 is TGCGCCAGCAGCAACCCGGAAGGCCAAGAGACCCAGTACTTC. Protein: CASSNPEGQETQYF.

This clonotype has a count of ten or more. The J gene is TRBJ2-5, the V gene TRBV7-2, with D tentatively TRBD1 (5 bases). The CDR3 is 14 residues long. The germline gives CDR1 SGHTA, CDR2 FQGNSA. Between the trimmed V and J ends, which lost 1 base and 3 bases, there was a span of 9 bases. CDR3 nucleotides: TGTGCCAGCAGCTTAGGGTTCAGGGAAGAGACCCAGTACTTC. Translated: CASSLGFREETQYF.

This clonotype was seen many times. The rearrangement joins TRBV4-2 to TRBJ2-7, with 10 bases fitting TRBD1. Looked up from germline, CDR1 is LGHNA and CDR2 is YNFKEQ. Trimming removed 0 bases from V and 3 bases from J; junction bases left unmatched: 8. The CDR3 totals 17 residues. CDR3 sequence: CASSQDRWDRGLYEQYF. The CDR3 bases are TGTGCCAGCAGCCAAGATCGGTGGGACAGGGGACTCTACGAGCAGTACTTC.

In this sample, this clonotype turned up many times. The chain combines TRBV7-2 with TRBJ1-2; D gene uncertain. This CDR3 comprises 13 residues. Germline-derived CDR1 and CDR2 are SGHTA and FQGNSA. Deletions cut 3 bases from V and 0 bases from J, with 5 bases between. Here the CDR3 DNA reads TGTGCCAGCAGCTTGCAGGCTAACTATGGCTACACCTTC. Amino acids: CASSLQANYGYTF.